These T cell receptor beta chains were read from a single sample in a study of blood T cells in healthy people across ages. TCRdb processed the 5' RACE reads anew with MiXCR; each CDR3 protein has one entry. The profile shows approximately 800,000 distinct CDR3 sequences, under 40% of them singletons. Material: blood. Every receptor here comes from a man between 18 and 29 years old in good health. Both conserved end residues are part of each CDR3. D genes are given only for firm matches. Rows may omit the clone size; those that give it use once, few, many or a size class.

D: -; J: TRBJ1-5; V: TRBV7-2; size: few; CDR3: CASSPQGLSNQPQHF; DNA: TGTGCCAGCAGCCCCCAGGGGCTTAGCAATCAGCCCCAGCATTTT
D: TRBD2; J: TRBJ2-5; V: TRBV7-2; size: few; CDR3: CASSSTSGGPPGTQYF; DNA: TGTGCCAGCAGCTCTACTAGCGGGGGGCCTCCGGGGACCCAGTACTTC
D: -; J: TRBJ2-5; V: TRBV18; size: -; CDR3: CASSPGSPEYF; DNA: TGTGCCAGCTCACCAGGTTCCCCGGAGTACTTC
D: TRBD2; J: TRBJ2-1; V: TRBV3-1; size: few; CDR3: CASSQAGLAGGRDEQFF; DNA: TGTGCCAGCAGCCAGGCGGGACTAGCGGGGGGGCGCGATGAGCAGTTCTTC
D: -; J: TRBJ2-1; V: TRBV4-1; size: few; CDR3: CASSQPLTGNEQFF; DNA: TGCGCCAGCAGCCAACCTCTCACGGGGAATGAGCAGTTCTTC
D: -; J: TRBJ1-2; V: TRBV7-9; size: few; CDR3: CASSVRGTDYGYTF; DNA: TGTGCCAGCAGCGTAAGAGGGACGGACTATGGCTACACCTTC
D: -; J: TRBJ1-2; V: TRBV6-5; size: -; CDR3: CASSYGAENYGYTF; DNA: TGTGCCAGCAGTTACGGGGCAGAGAACTATGGCTACACCTTC
D: TRBD1; J: TRBJ1-2; V: TRBV29-1; size: -; CDR3: CSVGPSGTGNGYTF; DNA: TGCAGCGTTGGGCCCTCCGGGACAGGGAACGGCTACACCTTC
D: -; J: TRBJ1-1; V: TRBV20-1; size: few; CDR3: CSAPAAGPGTEAFF; DNA: TGCAGTGCCCCCGCCGCGGGGCCGGGCACTGAAGCTTTCTTT
D: -; J: TRBJ2-3; V: TRBV12-3/TRBV12-4; size: -; CDR3: CASSFGAPSTDTQYF; DNA: TGTGCCAGCAGTTTTGGGGCGCCAAGCACAGATACGCAGTATTTT